Listed below are T cell receptor beta chains from one sample, sequenced in a study of cytomegalovirus exposure and HLA in healthy donors. Data came from immunoSEQ multiplex PCR; TCRdb stores just in-frame clones and leaves some out. The profile shows some 170,000 clones, around 81% of them singletons. Source material: PBMCs. The receptors stem from a woman aged 18-29 years in good health and CMV-seropositive. Both conserved end residues are part of each CDR3. A D gene is named only where the DNA matches it firmly. Expanded clones get a size class; other rows say once, few or many, or leave the size out.

CDR3: CASSVGDRVPSRYEQYF
DNA: TGTGCCAGCAGCGTTGGAGACAGGGTTCCCTCCAGGTACGAGCAGTACTTC
V: TRBV7-2
D: TRBD1
size: .
J: TRBJ2-7

CDR3: CASSYGQVNEKLFF
DNA: TGCGCCAGCAGCTACGGACAGGTTAATGAAAAACTGTTTTTT
V: TRBV5-1
D: TRBD1
size: once
J: TRBJ1-4

CDR3: CASSVGTGISYEQYF
DNA: TGTGCCAGCAGCGTAGGGACGGGGATCTCCTACGAGCAGTACTTC
V: TRBV7-9
D: .
size: .
J: TRBJ2-7

CDR3: CASSQTGTGLAYNEQFF
DNA: TGTGCCAGCAGTCAAACCGGGACAGGGCTTGCCTACAATGAGCAGTTCTTC
V: TRBV27
D: TRBD1
size: .
J: TRBJ2-1

CDR3: CASSEGTGGDYGYTF
DNA: TGTGCCAGCAGTGAAGGGACAGGGGGCGACTATGGCTACACCTTC
V: TRBV6-1
D: TRBD1
size: .
J: TRBJ1-2

CDR3: CASAPIEGGTEAFF
DNA: TGTGCCAGCGCCCCCATCGAAGGGGGTACTGAAGCTTTCTTT
V: TRBV27
D: .
size: .
J: TRBJ1-1

CDR3: CASSAGPWDRFNYEQYF
DNA: TGTGCCAGTAGCGCAGGCCCCTGGGACAGGTTTAACTACGAGCAGTACTTC
V: TRBV19
D: TRBD1
size: .
J: TRBJ2-7

CDR3: CSVGILVYGGKTYEQYF
DNA: TGCAGCGTTGGTATCTTGGTATATGGCGGAAAAACCTACGAGCAGTACTTC
V: TRBV29-1
D: .
size: .
J: TRBJ2-7

CDR3: CASSLPIPGWAYEQYF
DNA: TGTGCCAGCAGTTTACCGATCCCGGGGTGGGCCTACGAGCAGTACTTC
V: TRBV28
D: .
size: .
J: TRBJ2-7

CDR3: CASSSLDSTDTQYF
DNA: TGTGCCAGCAGCTCTCTAGATAGCACAGATACGCAGTATTTT
V: TRBV7-9
D: .
size: .
J: TRBJ2-3

CDR3: CASSFSTGEDTQYF
DNA: TGTGCCAGCAGTTTTTCGACGGGGGAGGATACGCAGTATTTT
V: TRBV6-5
D: .
size: once
J: TRBJ2-3

CDR3: CASRDSGLDGYTF
DNA: TGTGCCAGCCGGGACTCCGGGCTTGATGGCTACACCTTC
V: TRBV19
D: .
size: .
J: TRBJ1-2

CDR3: CASSYDRQDSPLHF
DNA: TGTGCCAGCAGTTACGACAGACAAGACTCACCCCTCCACTTT
V: TRBV6-5
D: .
size: .
J: TRBJ1-6

CDR3: CASSLTGVADTQYF
DNA: TGCGCCAGCAGCTTGACAGGGGTTGCAGATACGCAGTATTTT
V: TRBV5-1
D: TRBD1
size: .
J: TRBJ2-3

CDR3: CATSSETGRFYTQYF
DNA: TGTGCCACCAGTTCAGAGACGGGGAGATTTTACACCCAGTACTTC
V: TRBV15
D: .
size: .
J: TRBJ2-5

CDR3: CAWSDPTGTNLPVAYGYTF
DNA: TGTGCCTGGAGTGACCCAACAGGGACGAATTTACCCGTCGCTTATGGCTACACCTTC
V: TRBV30
D: .
size: .
J: TRBJ1-2

CDR3: CASSLGERGWGSDTQYF
DNA: TGTGCCAGCAGCTTGGGCGAGCGGGGCTGGGGCTCAGATACGCAGTATTTT
V: TRBV7-8
D: TRBD2
size: .
J: TRBJ2-3

CDR3: CASGYQGHHTQYF
DNA: TGTGCTAGTGGTTATCAGGGCCACCATACGCAGTATTTT
V: TRBV12-5
D: .
size: once
J: TRBJ2-3

CDR3: CASSLPLSGPRGTEAFF
DNA: TGTGCCAGCAGTTTACCCTTGTCGGGTCCCCGGGGCACTGAAGCTTTCTTT
V: TRBV28
D: .
size: once
J: TRBJ1-1

CDR3: CASSQELGTRAGELFF
DNA: TGCGCCAGCAGCCAAGAGCTCGGGACTAGAGCCGGGGAGCTGTTTTTT
V: TRBV4-3
D: TRBD2
size: few
J: TRBJ2-2

CDR3: CASSLSAGGHSGNTIYF
DNA: TGTGCCAGCAGCTTGTCGGCAGGGGGACACTCTGGAAACACCATATATTTT
V: TRBV5-6
D: TRBD1
size: .
J: TRBJ1-3

CDR3: CASSLAGTGGGAGEQFF
DNA: TGTGCCAGCAGCTTGGCCGGAACTGGCGGGGGGGCAGGTGAGCAGTTCTTC
V: TRBV5-6
D: TRBD2
size: .
J: TRBJ2-1

CDR3: CASSQHSQVRSGEKLFF
DNA: TGTGCCAGCAGCCAACATAGCCAAGTCCGCTCGGGTGAAAAACTGTTTTTC
V: TRBV4-2
D: .
size: .
J: TRBJ1-4

CDR3: CASSLYAQGRRGYTF
DNA: TGTGCCAGCAGTTTATATGCCCAGGGGCGCCGGGGCTACACCTTC
V: TRBV28
D: .
size: few
J: TRBJ1-2

CDR3: CASTRGTAPFYTEAFF
DNA: TGTGCCAGCACTCGCGGGACAGCACCATTTTACACTGAAGCTTTCTTT
V: TRBV25-1
D: TRBD1
size: .
J: TRBJ1-1

CDR3: CASSQGPGTGYDNSPLHF
DNA: TGCGCCAGCAGCCAAGGTCCGGGGACAGGGTACGATAATTCACCCCTCCACTTT
V: TRBV4-3
D: TRBD1
size: .
J: TRBJ1-6

CDR3: CASSAGQGPWSYNEQFF
DNA: TGTGCCAGCAGCGCCGGACAGGGACCATGGTCCTACAATGAGCAGTTCTTC
V: TRBV11-2
D: TRBD1
size: .
J: TRBJ2-1

CDR3: CASSEDSYNEQFF
DNA: TGTGCCAGCAGCGAAGACAGCTACAATGAGCAGTTCTTC
V: TRBV7-3
D: .
size: once
J: TRBJ2-1

CDR3: CASSNQGGSEQFF
DNA: TGTGCCAGTAGTAATCAGGGGGGTTCAGAGCAGTTCTTC
V: TRBV19
D: .
size: once
J: TRBJ2-1